This TCR beta chain is drawn from a study of shared clonotypes between healthy human individuals. Each subset's genomic DNA was split evenly across several immunoSEQ plates. TCRdb's copy holds only in-frame clones and misses some; the assay was immunoSEQ multiplex PCR. This sample carries 650,000 to 700,000 clones, around 91% of them seen once, and the ten largest clones take 34%. CD8 memory was a combination of CD45RO+ cells and CCR7-negative CD45RA+ TemRA cells. Findings and caveats of the study: Sampling included only blood; tissue repertoires likely differ. Among donors, the sharing of clonotypes was expected to be influenced by sequencing depth.

The V end lost 0 bases, the J end lost 6 bases, and 6 bases lay between the germline ends. Germline V gives CDR1 SQVTM, CDR2 ANQGSEA. CDR3 size: 11 residues. This clone was counted a single time. What it binds is not known. Sequenced material: memory CD8+ T cells from PBMCs. Regarding subset: CD45RO+ cells pooled with CCR7-negative TemRA cells. The source of this sequence is a young man in good health. Some clones in this sample may be carry-over from other donors' samples. This chain joins TRBV29-1 and TRBJ2-7; no reliable D call. The CDR3 nucleotides read TGCAGCGTTGAAGAACCGTCCGAGCAGTACTTC. This sequence encodes CSVEEPSEQYF.